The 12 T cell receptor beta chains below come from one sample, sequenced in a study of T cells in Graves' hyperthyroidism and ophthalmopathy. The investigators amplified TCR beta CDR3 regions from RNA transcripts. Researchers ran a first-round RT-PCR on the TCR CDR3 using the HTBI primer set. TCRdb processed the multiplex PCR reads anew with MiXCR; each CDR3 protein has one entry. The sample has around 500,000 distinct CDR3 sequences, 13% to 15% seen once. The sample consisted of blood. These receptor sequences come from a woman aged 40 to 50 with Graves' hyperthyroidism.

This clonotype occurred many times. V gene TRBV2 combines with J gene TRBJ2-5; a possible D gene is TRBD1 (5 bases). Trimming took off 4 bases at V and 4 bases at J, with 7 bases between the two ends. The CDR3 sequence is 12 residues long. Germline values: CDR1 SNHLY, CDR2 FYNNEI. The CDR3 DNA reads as TGTGCCAGCAGTGTTAGGGGAGAGACCCAGTACTTC. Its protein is CASSVRGETQYF.

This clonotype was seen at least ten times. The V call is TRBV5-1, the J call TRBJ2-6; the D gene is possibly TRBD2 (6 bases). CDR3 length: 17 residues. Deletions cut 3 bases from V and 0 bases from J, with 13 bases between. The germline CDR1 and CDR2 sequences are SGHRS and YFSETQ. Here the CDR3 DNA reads TGCGCCAGCAGCTGGGGGGAAATAAGCTCTGGGGCCAACGTCCTGACTTTC. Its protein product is CASSWGEISSGANVLTF.

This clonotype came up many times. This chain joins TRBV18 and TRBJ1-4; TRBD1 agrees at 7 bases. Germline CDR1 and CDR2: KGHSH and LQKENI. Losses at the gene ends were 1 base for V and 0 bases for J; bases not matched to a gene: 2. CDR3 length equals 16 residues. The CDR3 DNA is TGTGCCAGCTCACCACGCCAGGGGGCAACTAATGAAAAACTGTTTTTT. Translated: CASSPRQGATNEKLFF.

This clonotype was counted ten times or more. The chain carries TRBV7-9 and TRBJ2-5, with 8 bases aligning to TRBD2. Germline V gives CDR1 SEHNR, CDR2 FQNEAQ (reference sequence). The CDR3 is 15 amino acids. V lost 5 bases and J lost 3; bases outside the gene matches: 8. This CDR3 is CASSPGDSGKETQYF. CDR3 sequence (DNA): TGTGCCAGCAGCCCGGGGGATAGCGGGAAAGAGACCCAGTACTTC.

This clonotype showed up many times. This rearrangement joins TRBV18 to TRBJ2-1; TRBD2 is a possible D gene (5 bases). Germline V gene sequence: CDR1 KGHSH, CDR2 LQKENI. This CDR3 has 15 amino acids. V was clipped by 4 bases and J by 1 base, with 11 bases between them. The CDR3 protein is CASSRGPVSYNEQFF. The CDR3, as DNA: TGTGCCAGCTCACGAGGGCCGGTTTCCTACAATGAGCAGTTCTTC.

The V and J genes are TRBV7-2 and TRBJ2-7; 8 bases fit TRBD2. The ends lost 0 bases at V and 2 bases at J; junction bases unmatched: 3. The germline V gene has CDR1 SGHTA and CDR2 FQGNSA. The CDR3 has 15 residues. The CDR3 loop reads CASSLAGGLAYEQYF. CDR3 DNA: TGTGCCAGCAGCTTAGCGGGGGGACTAGCCTACGAGCAGTACTTC.

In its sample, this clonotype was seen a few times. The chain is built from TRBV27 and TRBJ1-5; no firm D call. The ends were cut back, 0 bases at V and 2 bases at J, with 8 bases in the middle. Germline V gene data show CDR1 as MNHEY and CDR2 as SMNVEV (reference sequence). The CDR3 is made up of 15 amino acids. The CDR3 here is CASSLSLLGNQPQHF. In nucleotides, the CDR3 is TGTGCCAGCAGTTTATCCCTGTTGGGCAATCAGCCCCAGCATTTT.

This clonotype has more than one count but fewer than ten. The CDR3 loop is CASSDSSNQPQHF. The CDR3 DNA reads TGTGCCAGTAGCGACAGTAGCAATCAGCCCCAGCATTTT. This chain uses TRBV19 with TRBJ1-5, with D possibly TRBD1 on 5 matching bases. The germline CDR1 and CDR2 sequences are LNHDA and SQIVND (reference sequence). V shed 6 bases and J shed 0 bases, with 6 bases lying between them. This CDR3 has 13 amino acids. Looking up the rest from reference TRBV19 and TRBJ1-5 gives the full variable domain: DGGITQSPKYLFRKEGQNVTLSCEQNLNHDAMYWYRQDPGQGLRLIYYSQIVNDFQKGDIAEGYSVSREKKESFPLTVTSAQKNPTAFYLCASSDSSNQPQHFGDGTRLSIL.

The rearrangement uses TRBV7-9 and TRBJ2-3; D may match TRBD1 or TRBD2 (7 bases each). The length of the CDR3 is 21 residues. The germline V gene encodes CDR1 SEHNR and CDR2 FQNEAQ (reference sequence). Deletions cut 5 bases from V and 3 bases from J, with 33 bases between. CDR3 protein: CASSRLAWTGLSGGNTDTQYF. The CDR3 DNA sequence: TGTGCCAGCAGCCGTCTCGCCTGGACAGGATTGTCGGGAGGAAATACAGATACGCAGTATTTT.

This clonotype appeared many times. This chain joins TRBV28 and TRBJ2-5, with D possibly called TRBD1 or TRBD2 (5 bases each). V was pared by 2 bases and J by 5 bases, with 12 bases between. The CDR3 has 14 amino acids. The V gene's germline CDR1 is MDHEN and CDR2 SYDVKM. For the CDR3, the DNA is TGTGCCAGCAGTTTAGGTTTAGGGGAGGAGACCCAGTACTTC. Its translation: CASSLGLGEETQYF.

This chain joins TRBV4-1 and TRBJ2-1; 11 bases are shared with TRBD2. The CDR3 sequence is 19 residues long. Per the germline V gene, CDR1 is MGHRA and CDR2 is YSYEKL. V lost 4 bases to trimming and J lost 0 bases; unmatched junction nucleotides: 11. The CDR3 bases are TGCGCCAGCAGCCGATCCGGGACTAGCGGAGCGAGCTCCTACAATGAGCAGTTCTTC. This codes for CASSRSGTSGASSYNEQFF.

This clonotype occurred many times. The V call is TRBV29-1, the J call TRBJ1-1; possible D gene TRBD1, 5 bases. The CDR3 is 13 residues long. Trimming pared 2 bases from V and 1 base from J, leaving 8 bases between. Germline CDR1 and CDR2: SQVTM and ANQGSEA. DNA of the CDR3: TGCAGCGTTGAACGACAGAAGAACACTGAAGCTTTCTTT. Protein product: CSVERQKNTEAFF.